This TCR beta chain is drawn from a study of blood T cell repertoires in COVID-19. About the research overall: Samples representing acute and convalescent COVID-19 were sourced from the United States, Italy and Spain. From T cells, B-cell-depleted T cells, or PBMCs came the material, which was cDNA or gDNA.

As originally analysed: Reference gene primer amplification in the assay estimated nucleated cell counts. Sequencing used immunoSEQ multiplex PCR; TCRdb keeps in-frame clones, though not all of them. The V and J calls and clone size were taken over from that table, and D and trimming were inferred from the DNA. The data show fewer than 150,000 clones, with 80% to 85% seen just once and 7.5% to 8.5% held by the top ten. V was clipped by 10 bases and J by 1 base, with 10 bases between them. Germline V gene sequence: CDR1 MNHEY, CDR2 SVGAGI. The CDR3 loop spans 12 amino acids. The clonotype comes from a human donor in a cohort sampled during active COVID-19. Sequencing input: peripheral blood. The V and J genes are TRBV6-5 and TRBJ1-2, with D maybe TRBD1 (6 bases). The CDR3 DNA reads as TGTGCCATTCGGACAGATAACTATGGCTACACCTTC. It encodes CAIRTDNYGYTF.